The clone carrying this T cell receptor beta chain came up once. The antigen is undetermined. The sample is drawn from a study of OX40 agonist ivuxolimab in advanced cancers. Background on the study: Ivuxolimab, an agonistic anti-OX40 (CD134) antibody, was given to patients. Three patients had partial responses: one hepatocellular carcinoma, two cutaneous melanoma.

Sequencing was performed with immunoSEQ multiplex PCR; in TCRdb, only in-frame clones are kept and a portion is missing. The sample records fewer than 25,000 clones, roughly 80% being singletons. Study-level findings and limits: Antigens targeted by the expanded peripheral T cells were not determined.

Germline CDR1 reads LGHNA; CDR2 reads YNFKEQ. Trimming shortened V by 0 bases and J by 3 bases, and 14 bases separated the two germline ends. This CDR3 has 16 residues. The clonotype comes from an adult with an advanced solid tumor such as melanoma, head and neck, liver or kidney cancer. The source was CD4+ or CD8+ T cells sorted from blood, collected in a trial of the OX40 agonist ivuxolimab. The rearrangement uses TRBV4-2 and TRBJ2-5, with a possible D match to TRBD2 (5 bases). The CDR3: CASSQEDGGLKETQYF. CDR3 coding DNA: TGTGCCAGCAGCCAAGAGGACGGAGGACTCAAAGAGACCCAGTACTTC.